The rows below give T cell receptor beta chains drawn from one sample of a study of T cells in Graves' hyperthyroidism and ophthalmopathy. Via MiXCR, TCRdb re-called the multiplex PCR reads, giving one row per CDR3 protein. The table includes around 300,000 distinct CDR3 sequences, approximately 13% detected once. The specimen was blood. The receptors derive from a middle-aged woman with Graves' ophthalmopathy. The CDR3 runs from the conserved cysteine through the conserved F or W. The D gene is left open where the match is weak. The size field is filled for only some rows; it gives once, few, many or a size class.

D gene | clone size | J gene | V gene | CDR3 protein | CDR3 DNA
TRBD2 | many | TRBJ2-2 | TRBV9 | CASSQTSQNTGELFF | TGTGCCAGCAGCCAGACTAGCCAAAACACCGGGGAGCTGTTTTTT
. | few | TRBJ1-1 | TRBV11-2 | CASSFNSMNTEAFF | TGTGCCAGCAGCTTTAACAGTATGAACACTGAAGCTTTCTTT
. | many | TRBJ2-6 | TRBV6-1 | CASSGTVSSGANVLTF | TGTGCCAGCAGTGGAACAGTTTCCTCTGGGGCCAACGTCCTGACTTTC
TRBD2 | few | TRBJ2-1 | TRBV20-1 | CSAGLAGRTFF | TGCAGTGCAGGACTAGCGGGAAGGACGTTCTTC
. | many | TRBJ1-2 | TRBV29-1 | CSVRGTRYGYTF | TGCAGCGTCCGCGGGACACGCTATGGCTACACCTTC
TRBD2 | . | TRBJ2-1 | TRBV6-5 | CASSYRTSGTSYNEQFF | TGTGCCAGCAGTTACAGGACTAGCGGAACCTCCTACAATGAGCAGTTCTTC
TRBD1 | many | TRBJ1-2 | TRBV27 | CASSSRQGVYYGYTF | TGTGCCAGCAGTTCCAGACAGGGGGTTTACTATGGCTACACCTTC
. | many | TRBJ1-4 | TRBV28 | CAATGGASEKLFF | TGTGCCGCTACGGGGGGCGCGAGTGAAAAACTGTTTTTT
TRBD1 | . | TRBJ2-5 | TRBV20-1 | CSARGRQGAWETQYF | TGCAGTGCTAGAGGCAGACAGGGGGCCTGGGAGACCCAGTACTTC
. | few | TRBJ2-5 | TRBV6-1 | CASSEAGGRETQYF | TGTGCCAGCAGTGAAGCGGGGGGCCGAGAGACCCAGTACTTC
. | . | TRBJ2-1 | TRBV14 | CASSPVGGISSYNEQFF | TGTGCCAGCAGCCCGGTAGGGGGAATTAGCTCCTACAATGAGCAGTTCTTC
. | many | TRBJ2-5 | TRBV20-1 | CSARVPPVETQYF | TGCAGTGCTAGAGTCCCCCCGGTCGAGACCCAGTACTTC
TRBD1 | many | TRBJ2-3 | TRBV11-2 | CASSLEGGVSDTQYF | TGTGCCAGCAGCTTAGAAGGGGGCGTCTCAGATACGCAGTATTTT
. | many | TRBJ1-2 | TRBV6-1 | CASSEAGGNYGYTF | TGTGCCAGCAGTGAAGCGGGCGGAAACTATGGCTACACCTTC
. | many | TRBJ2-7 | TRBV12-3/TRBV12-4 | CASSARDFDYEQYF | TGTGCCAGCAGTGCCCGGGACTTCGACTACGAGCAGTACTTC
. | many | TRBJ1-3 | TRBV11-2 | CASSPHGSSGNTIYF | TGTGCCAGCAGCCCCCACGGCAGCTCTGGAAACACCATATATTTT
. | many | TRBJ2-1 | TRBV4-1 | CASSQGSSWNNEQFF | TGCGCCAGCAGCCAAGGGAGTTCATGGAACAATGAGCAGTTCTTC
. | many | TRBJ2-2 | TRBV5-5 | CASSLVSLNTGELFF | TGTGCCAGCAGCTTGGTTTCCCTTAACACCGGGGAGCTGTTTTTT
. | few | TRBJ2-2 | TRBV5-1 | CASSLAPQGTGELFF | TGCGCCAGCAGCTTGGCCCCCCAGGGCACCGGGGAGCTGTTTTTT
TRBD2 | many | TRBJ2-7 | TRBV28 | CASSWTSGRVEQYF | TGTGCCAGCAGCTGGACTAGCGGGAGGGTCGAGCAGTACTTC
. | many | TRBJ2-7 | TRBV29-1 | CSAAGGHSYEQYF | TGCAGCGCTGCGGGTGGACACTCCTACGAGCAGTACTTC
TRBD2 | many | TRBJ2-5 | TRBV20-1 | CSATRTSGRSETQYF | TGCAGTGCTACCAGGACTAGCGGGAGGTCAGAGACCCAGTACTTC
. | once | TRBJ2-4 | TRBV6-4 | CASSWQGHQYF | TGTGCCTCATCTTGGCAGGGTCATCAGTACTTC
. | many | TRBJ1-1 | TRBV6-1 | CASSDGGNTEAFF | TGTGCCAGCAGCGACGGGGGGAACACTGAAGCTTTCTTT
TRBD1 | many | TRBJ1-1 | TRBV19 | CASSSTGWDTEAFF | TGTGCCAGTAGTTCGACAGGGTGGGACACTGAAGCTTTCTTT
. | few | TRBJ1-2 | TRBV19 | CASSYVRGGYGYTF | TGTGCCAGTAGTTATGTCAGGGGAGGCTATGGCTACACCTTC
. | few | TRBJ2-5 | TRBV11-3 | CASSFGGGEETQYF | TGTGCCAGCAGCTTCGGGGGAGGTGAAGAGACCCAGTACTTC
TRBD2 | many | TRBJ2-3 | TRBV11-3 | CASSLDASGGASDTQYF | TGTGCCAGCAGCTTAGATGCTAGCGGGGGGGCATCAGATACGCAGTATTTT
. | many | TRBJ1-2 | TRBV14 | CASSQDLVNYGYTF | TGTGCCAGCAGCCAAGATTTGGTTAACTATGGCTACACCTTC
. | many | TRBJ1-2 | TRBV28 | CASRLGGFYGYTF | TGTGCCAGCCGCCTCGGAGGATTCTATGGCTACACCTTC
. | few | TRBJ2-1 | TRBV7-2 | CASSLERIYNEQFF | TGTGCCAGCAGCTTAGAACGGATCTACAATGAGCAGTTCTTC
TRBD1 | many | TRBJ2-7 | TRBV27 | CASSLKQGGGPYEQYF | TGTGCCAGCAGTTTAAAACAGGGGGGTGGGCCCTACGAGCAGTACTTC
. | many | TRBJ2-5 | TRBV25-1 | CASSDSETEETQYF | TGTGCCAGCAGTGATTCGGAGACAGAAGAGACCCAGTACTTC
. | . | TRBJ1-4 | TRBV7-2 | CASSLNRAAKLFF | TGTGCCAGCAGCTTAAACAGGGCGGCCAAACTGTTTTTT
. | many | TRBJ2-3 | TRBV29-1 | CSGRGGAGDTQYF | TGCAGCGGGAGGGGGGGCGCGGGAGATACGCAGTATTTT
. | many | TRBJ1-1 | TRBV6-6 | CASSYSREGMTEAFF | TGTGCCAGCAGTTACTCGAGGGAGGGGATGACTGAAGCTTTCTTT
. | many | TRBJ1-1 | TRBV3-1 | CASTGRGQGGWNTEAFF | TGTGCCAGCACTGGGAGAGGGCAGGGCGGTTGGAACACTGAAGCTTTCTTT
TRBD1 | many | TRBJ2-7 | TRBV2 | CASRLDRAPSYEQYF | TGTGCCAGCAGACTTGACAGGGCCCCATCCTACGAGCAGTACTTC
. | . | TRBJ2-1 | TRBV19 | CASTNPGWNEQFF | TGTGCCAGTACCAACCCTGGGTGGAATGAGCAGTTCTTC
. | many | TRBJ2-7 | TRBV12-3/TRBV12-4 | CASRAGRTSSEGQYF | TGTGCCAGCAGGGCGGGGAGGACATCTTCCGAGGGGCAGTACTTC
TRBD2 | . | TRBJ2-5 | TRBV7-2 | CASSLAKGGRVQETQYF | TGTGCCAGCAGCTTAGCAAAGGGCGGGAGGGTCCAAGAGACCCAGTACTTC
TRBD1 | . | TRBJ2-7 | TRBV7-9 | CASSLRDRHYEQYF | TGTGCCAGCAGCTTACGGGACAGACACTACGAGCAGTACTTC
. | few | TRBJ1-1 | TRBV5-4 | CASSFDLWGLGNTEAFF | TGTGCCAGCAGCTTTGACCTTTGGGGGCTTGGGAACACTGAAGCTTTCTTT
. | many | TRBJ1-1 | TRBV5-1 | CASSFGGQMNTEAFF | TGCGCCAGCAGCTTCGGTGGACAGATGAACACTGAAGCTTTCTTT
TRBD1 | . | TRBJ2-7 | TRBV20-1 | CSAPGRGLYEQYF | TGCAGTGCCCCGGGCAGGGGGTTATACGAGCAGTACTTC
. | many | TRBJ2-3 | TRBV7-6 | CASSSIAADTQYF | TGTGCCAGCAGCTCCATCGCGGCAGATACGCAGTATTTT
TRBD2 | few | TRBJ2-7 | TRBV10-3 | CAISVSGLAEGYEQYF | TGTGCCATCAGTGTCTCGGGACTAGCGGAAGGCTACGAGCAGTACTTC
. | few | TRBJ1-4 | TRBV5-6 | CASSYSSANEKLFF | TGTGCCAGCAGCTATAGTTCGGCTAATGAAAAACTGTTTTTT
TRBD1 | . | TRBJ1-1 | TRBV5-4 | CASSLERGGREAFF | TGTGCCAGCAGCTTGGAACGAGGGGGCAGGGAAGCTTTCTTT
. | many | TRBJ2-6 | TRBV5-1 | CASSFGGTGANVLTF | TGCGCCAGCAGCTTCGGGGGTACTGGGGCCAACGTCCTGACTTTC
. | few | TRBJ2-7 | TRBV24-1 | CATSDAGSYEQYF | TGTGCCACCAGTGATGCGGGTTCCTACGAGCAGTACTTC
. | few | TRBJ1-6 | TRBV27 | CASSPEGTRRSSYNSPLHF | TGTGCCAGCAGTCCAGAGGGGACTAGACGTAGCTCCTATAATTCACCCCTCCACTTT
. | few | TRBJ2-7 | TRBV9 | CASSVVGGVPPYEQYF | TGTGCCAGCAGCGTAGTAGGGGGGGTACCCCCCTACGAGCAGTACTTC
TRBD1 | many | TRBJ2-6 | TRBV15 | CATRRRQGSGANVLTF | TGTGCCACCAGAAGAAGACAGGGGAGTGGGGCCAACGTCCTGACTTTC
. | . | TRBJ1-2 | TRBV19 | CASSIDLEEGYTF | TGTGCCAGTAGTATAGATCTCGAGGAGGGCTACACCTTC
. | . | TRBJ1-5 | TRBV20-1 | CSASRRNQPQHF | TGCAGTGCTAGTCGGCGGAATCAGCCCCAGCATTTT
. | many | TRBJ1-5 | TRBV11-2 | CASSLDGGRQPQHF | TGTGCCAGCAGCTTAGATGGGGGCCGTCAGCCCCAGCATTTT
. | many | TRBJ2-1 | TRBV6-4 | CASSSTVQHHNEQFF | TGTGCCAGCAGCTCGACAGTACAACACCACAATGAGCAGTTCTTC